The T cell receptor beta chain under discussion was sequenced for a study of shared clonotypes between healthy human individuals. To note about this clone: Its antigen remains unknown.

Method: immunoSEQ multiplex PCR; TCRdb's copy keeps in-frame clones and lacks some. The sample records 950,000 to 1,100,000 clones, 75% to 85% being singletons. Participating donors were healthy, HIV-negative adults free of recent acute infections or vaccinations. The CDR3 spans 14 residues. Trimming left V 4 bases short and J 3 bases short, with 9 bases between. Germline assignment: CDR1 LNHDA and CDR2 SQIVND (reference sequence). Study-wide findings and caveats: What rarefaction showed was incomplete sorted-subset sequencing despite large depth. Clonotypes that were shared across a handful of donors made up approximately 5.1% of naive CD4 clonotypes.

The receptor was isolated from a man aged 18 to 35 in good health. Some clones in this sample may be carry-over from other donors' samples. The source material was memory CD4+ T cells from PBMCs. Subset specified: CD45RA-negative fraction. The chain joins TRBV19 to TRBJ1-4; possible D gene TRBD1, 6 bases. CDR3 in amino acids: CASSTGASNEKLFF. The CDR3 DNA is TGTGCCAGTAGTACGGGGGCGTCTAATGAAAAACTGTTTTTT. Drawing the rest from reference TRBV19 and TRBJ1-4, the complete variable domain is DGGITQSPKYLFRKEGQNVTLSCEQNLNHDAMYWYRQDPGQGLRLIYYSQIVNDFQKGDIAEGYSVSREKKESFPLTVTSAQKNPTAFYLCASSTGASNEKLFFGSGTQLSVL.